This T cell receptor (beta chain) comes out of a study of blood T cell repertoires in COVID-19. Germline V gene lookup returns CDR1 MNHNS and CDR2 SASEGT. V trimming: 4 bases; J trimming: 3 bases; junction bases outside the gene matches: 8. This CDR3 spans 16 amino acids. Using immunoSEQ multiplex PCR, the repertoire was profiled, and TCRdb retains in-frame clones only, with some absent. This sample carries more than 85,000 clones, about 80% of them seen once, and the ten largest clones take more than 9%. This rearrangement joins TRBV6-1 to TRBJ2-1; the match to TRBD2 covers 8 bases. The receptor was isolated from an older man with acute or convalescent COVID-19. Sequencing was done on a sample of peripheral blood. As DNA, the CDR3 is TGTGCCAGCAGTGGATTGAGGCTAGCGGGCTACAATGAGCAGTTCTTC. Its protein product is CASSGLRLAGYNEQFF.